The rows below give T cell receptor beta chains drawn from one sample of a study of response to subunit inactivated influenza vaccine. TCRdb fed the RT-PCR reads into MiXCR, producing one record per CDR3 protein. The table shows about 540,000 distinct CDR3 sequences, with 13% to 15% occurring only once. Sequences were derived from PBMCs from blood, sampled 12 days after vaccination. Receptors originate from a man in his fifties or sixties who received an inactivated influenza vaccine. CDR3s include the opening cysteine and the closing phenylalanine or tryptophan. Some rows mark clone size as missing; the rest say once, few, many or name a class of expanded clone.

>TRBV7-8|.
CASSLAALYHEQYF
>TRBV6-1|few
CASRKQGLETQYF
>TRBV28|many
CATEPAGEGNEQFF
>TRBV12-3/TRBV12-4|.
CASSEDDGHSYEQYF
>TRBV12-3/TRBV12-4|.
CASIPGLGVRYGYTF
>TRBV6-2/TRBV6-3|.
CASSQTGKHGYTF
>TRBV12-3/TRBV12-4|.
CASSLGLGAGEKLFF
>TRBV12-3/TRBV12-4|.
CASSFRIGGETQYF
>TRBV7-9|few
CASSSDRERSDEQYF
>TRBV25-1|.
CASSLGQADYGYTF
>TRBV6-2/TRBV6-3|few
CASSIRDSQETQYF
>TRBV24-1|few
CATSEYSTSGANEQFF
>TRBV18|.
CASSPVGTGRETQYF
>TRBV7-9|.
CASSLSGTVGEQYF
>TRBV7-2|few
CASSLGEGKYF